This T cell receptor (beta chain) appears in the sequencing data of a study of post-analysis software for immune sequencing data. In the study overall: In terms of disease course, relapsing-remitting, secondary progressive and progressive-relapsing multiple sclerosis were included.

This CDR3 contains 12 residues. The V and J ends lost 6 bases and 13 bases respectively, with 19 bases between them. Germline V gene lookup returns CDR1 SGHRS and CDR2 YFSETQ. A word on this clonotype: The antigen is unknown.

cDNA libraries of TCR beta carried unique molecular identifiers. Out of roughly 0.95 to 10 million T cells, hundreds of thousands of cDNA molecules were generated. TCRdb passed the PCR reads through MiXCR, listing each CDR3 protein once. The top ten clones hold roughly 4.4% of a sample with hundreds of thousands of distinct CDR3 sequences, around 53% of them seen once. Study-wide findings and caveats: A significant reduction in normalized Chao1 diversity was observed in multiple sclerosis patients versus controls. Higher frequency in patients than in controls was seen for roughly five TRBV segments, with TRBV5-6, TRBV5-1 and TRBV20-1 among them. Strong same-batch co-clustering of samples appeared with F measure clustering.

The sequence came from a girl aged 5 to 17 with multiple sclerosis. Sequencing input: blood. The rearrangement uses TRBV5-1 and TRBJ2-5; D might be TRBD1 or TRBD2, each matching 5 bases. The CDR3 sequence is CASISPTGTPYF. CDR3 in DNA: TGCGCCAGCATAAGCCCCACCGGGACGCCGTACTTC.